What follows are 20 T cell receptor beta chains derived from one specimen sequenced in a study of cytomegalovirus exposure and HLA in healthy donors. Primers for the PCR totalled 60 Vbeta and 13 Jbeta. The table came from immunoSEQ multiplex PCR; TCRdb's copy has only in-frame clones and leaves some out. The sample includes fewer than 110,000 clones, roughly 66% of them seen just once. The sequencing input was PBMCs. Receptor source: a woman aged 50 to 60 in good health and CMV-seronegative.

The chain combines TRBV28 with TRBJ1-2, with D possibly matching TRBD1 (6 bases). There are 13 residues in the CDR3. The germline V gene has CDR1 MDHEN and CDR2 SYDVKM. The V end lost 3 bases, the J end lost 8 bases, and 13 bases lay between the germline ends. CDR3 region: CASSLGAPWGYTF. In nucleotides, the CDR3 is TGTGCCAGCAGTTTGGGGGCCCCGTGGGGCTACACCTTC.

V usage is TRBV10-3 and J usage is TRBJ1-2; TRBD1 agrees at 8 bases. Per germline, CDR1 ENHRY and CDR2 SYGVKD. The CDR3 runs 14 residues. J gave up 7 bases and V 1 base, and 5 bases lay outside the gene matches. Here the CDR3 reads CAISELTGAVGYTF. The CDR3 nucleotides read TGTGCCATCAGTGAGTTGACAGGGGCAGTTGGCTACACCTTC.

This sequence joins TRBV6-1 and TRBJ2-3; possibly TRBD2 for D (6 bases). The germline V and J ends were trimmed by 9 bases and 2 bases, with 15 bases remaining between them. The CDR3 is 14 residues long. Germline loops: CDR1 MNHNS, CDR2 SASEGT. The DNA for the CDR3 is TGTGCCAGTATATGGGACTCCTTCACAGATACGCAGTATTTT. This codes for CASIWDSFTDTQYF.

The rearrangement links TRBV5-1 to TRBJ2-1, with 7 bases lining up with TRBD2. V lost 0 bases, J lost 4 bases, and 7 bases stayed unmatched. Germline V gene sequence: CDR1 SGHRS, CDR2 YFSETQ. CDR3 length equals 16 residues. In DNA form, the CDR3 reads TGCGCCAGCAGCTTGGATCCTAGCGGTATTTACAATGAGCAGTTCTTC. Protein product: CASSLDPSGIYNEQFF.

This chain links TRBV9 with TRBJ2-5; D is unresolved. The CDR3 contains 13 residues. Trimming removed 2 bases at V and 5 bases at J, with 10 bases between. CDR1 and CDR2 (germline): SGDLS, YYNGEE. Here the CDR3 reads CASSVGPGETQYF. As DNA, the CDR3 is TGTGCCAGCAGCGTCGGCCCCGGGGAGACCCAGTACTTC.

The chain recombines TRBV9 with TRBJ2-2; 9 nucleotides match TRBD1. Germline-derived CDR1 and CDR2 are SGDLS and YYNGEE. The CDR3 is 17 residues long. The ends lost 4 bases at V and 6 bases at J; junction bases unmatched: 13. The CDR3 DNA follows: TGTGCCAGCAGCCCCGAGGGACAGGGTCTATTGGCCGGGGAGCTGTTTTTT. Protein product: CASSPEGQGLLAGELFF.

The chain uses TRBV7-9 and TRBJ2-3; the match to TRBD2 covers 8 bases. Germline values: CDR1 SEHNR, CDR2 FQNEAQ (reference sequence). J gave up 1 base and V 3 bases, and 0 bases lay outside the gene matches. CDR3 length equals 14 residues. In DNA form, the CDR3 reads TGTGCCAGCAGCTTGACTAGCGGCACAGATACGCAGTATTTT. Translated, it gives CASSLTSGTDTQYF.

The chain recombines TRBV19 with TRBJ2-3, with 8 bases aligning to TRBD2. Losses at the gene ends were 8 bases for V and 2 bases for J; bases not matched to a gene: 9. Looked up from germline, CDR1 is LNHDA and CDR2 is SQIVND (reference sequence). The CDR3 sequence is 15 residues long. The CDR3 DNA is TGTGCCAGTGGATTGAGCGGGAGCCTCACAGATACGCAGTATTTT. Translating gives CASGLSGSLTDTQYF.

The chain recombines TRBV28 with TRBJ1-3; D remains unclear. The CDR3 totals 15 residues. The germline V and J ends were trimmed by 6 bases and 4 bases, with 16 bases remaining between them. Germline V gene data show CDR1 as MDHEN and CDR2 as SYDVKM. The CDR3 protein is CASSLLGLAGNTIYF. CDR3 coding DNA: TGTGCCAGCAGCCTTCTTGGGCTCGCGGGAAACACCATATATTTT.

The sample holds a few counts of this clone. CDR3 sequence reads: CASSYRGQGTEAFF. CDR3 bases: TGTGCCAGCAGTTACAGGGGGCAGGGCACTGAAGCTTTCTTT. V gene TRBV27 combines with J gene TRBJ1-1; 9 bases map to TRBD1. This CDR3 contains 14 residues. The germline gives CDR1 MNHEY, CDR2 SMNVEV (reference sequence). The V and J ends lost 4 bases and 4 bases, in that order; junction bases with no gene match: 4.

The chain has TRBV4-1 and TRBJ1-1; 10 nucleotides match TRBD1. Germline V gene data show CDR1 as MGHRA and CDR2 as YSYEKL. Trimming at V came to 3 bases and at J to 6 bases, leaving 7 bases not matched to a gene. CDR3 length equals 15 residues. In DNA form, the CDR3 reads TGCGCCAGCAGCCAGGCCGGGACAGGGGTCTCTGAAGCTTTCTTT. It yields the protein CASSQAGTGVSEAFF.

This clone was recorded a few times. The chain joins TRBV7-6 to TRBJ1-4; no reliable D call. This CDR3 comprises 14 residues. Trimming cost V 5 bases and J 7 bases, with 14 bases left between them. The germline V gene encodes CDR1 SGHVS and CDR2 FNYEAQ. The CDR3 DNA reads TGTGCCAGCAGCCCCGGGTTCGAGGGTGAAAAACTGTTTTTT. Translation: CASSPGFEGEKLFF.

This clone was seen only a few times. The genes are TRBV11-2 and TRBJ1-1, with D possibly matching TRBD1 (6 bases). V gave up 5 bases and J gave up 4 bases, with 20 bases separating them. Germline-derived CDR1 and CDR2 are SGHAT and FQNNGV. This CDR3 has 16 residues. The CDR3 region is CASSPIQQGVTTEAFF. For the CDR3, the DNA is TGTGCCAGCAGCCCTATCCAACAGGGTGTGACCACTGAAGCTTTCTTT.

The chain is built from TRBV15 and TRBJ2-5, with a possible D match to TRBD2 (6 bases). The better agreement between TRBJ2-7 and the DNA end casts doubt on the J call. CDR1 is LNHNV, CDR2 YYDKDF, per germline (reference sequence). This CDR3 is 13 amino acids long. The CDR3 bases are TGTGCCACCAGGGGACGGGAGTCCTACGAGCAGTACTTC. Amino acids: CATRGRESYEQYF.

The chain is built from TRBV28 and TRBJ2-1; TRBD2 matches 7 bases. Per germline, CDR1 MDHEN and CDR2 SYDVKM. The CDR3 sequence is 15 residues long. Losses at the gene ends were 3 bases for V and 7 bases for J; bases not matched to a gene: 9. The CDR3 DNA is TGTGCCAGCAGTTTGCCGGGACTACTTCGTAATGAGCAGTTCTTC. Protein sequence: CASSLPGLLRNEQFF.

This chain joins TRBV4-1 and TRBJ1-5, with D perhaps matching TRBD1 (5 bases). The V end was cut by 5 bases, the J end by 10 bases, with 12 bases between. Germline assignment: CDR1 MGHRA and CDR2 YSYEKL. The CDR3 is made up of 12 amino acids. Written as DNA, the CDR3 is TGCGCCAGCAGCGCGGCCCAGGGACCCCAGCATTTT. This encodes CASSAAQGPQHF.

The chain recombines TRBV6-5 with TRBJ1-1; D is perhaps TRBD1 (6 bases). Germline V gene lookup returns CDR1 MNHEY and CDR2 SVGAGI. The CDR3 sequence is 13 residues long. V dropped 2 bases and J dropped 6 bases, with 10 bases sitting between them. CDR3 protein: CASSYRGAAEAFF. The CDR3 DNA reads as TGTGCCAGCAGTTACCGGGGGGCGGCTGAAGCTTTCTTT.

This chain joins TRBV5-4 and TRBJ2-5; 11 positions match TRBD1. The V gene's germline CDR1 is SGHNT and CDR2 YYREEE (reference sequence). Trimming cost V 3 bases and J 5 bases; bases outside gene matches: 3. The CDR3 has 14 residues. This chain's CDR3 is CASSWGQGGETQYF. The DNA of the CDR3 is TGTGCCAGCAGCTGGGGACAGGGGGGGGAGACCCAGTACTTC.

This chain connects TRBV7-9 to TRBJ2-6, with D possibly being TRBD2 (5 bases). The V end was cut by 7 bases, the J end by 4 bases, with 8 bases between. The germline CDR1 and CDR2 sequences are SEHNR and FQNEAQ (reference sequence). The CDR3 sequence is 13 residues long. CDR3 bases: TGTGCCAGCACACGGGGAGGGGCCAACGTCCTGACTTTC. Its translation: CASTRGGANVLTF.

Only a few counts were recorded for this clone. For the CDR3, the DNA is TGTGCCAGCAGTTTAGCGGGAGGCCCAGATACGCAGTATTTT. Translated, it gives CASSLAGGPDTQYF. The rearrangement joins TRBV28 to TRBJ2-3; 8 bases fit TRBD2. This CDR3 is 14 amino acids long. Germline trimming cut 2 bases from V and 4 bases from J; bases unmatched to any gene: 2. CDR1 is MDHEN, CDR2 SYDVKM, per germline. The whole variable domain, filled in from reference TRBV28 and TRBJ2-3, reads DVKVTQSSRYLVKRTGEKVFLECVQDMDHENMFWYRQDPGLGLRLIYFSYDVKMKEKGDIPEGYSVSREKKERFSLILESASTNQTSMYLCASSLAGGPDTQYFGPGTRLTVL.